Presented here are 20 T cell receptor beta chains from one specimen sequenced in a study of shared clonotypes between healthy human individuals. Profiling relied on immunoSEQ multiplex PCR, and the TCRdb table lists in-frame clones only, not all of them. The sample has over 2 million clones; around 92% are singletons. The sequenced material came from naive CD4+ T cells from PBMCs. Regarding subset: CD45RA+ positively selected. Receptor source: a man between 18 and 29 years old in good health. Some clones in this sample may be carry-over from other donors' samples.

In regard to this clone: This sample includes further DNA sequences coding for the same CDR3. Here the CDR3 DNA reads TGTGCCAGCAGCTTAACAGGGATCACTGAAGCTTTCTTT. Translating it yields CASSLTGITEAFF. The chain employs TRBV7-3 and TRBJ1-1; D is undetermined. The CDR3 covers 13 residues. The V gene lost 0 bases and the J gene lost 4 bases, with 6 bases spanning the gap. In germline, CDR1 is SGHTA, CDR2 FQGTGA.

In regard to this clone: In the same sample, other DNA sequences code for this CDR3. In nucleotides, the CDR3 is TGCAGCGTTGAAGATCGAGGGGATACGCAGTATTTT. Amino acid sequence: CSVEDRGDTQYF. This chain connects TRBV29-1 to TRBJ2-3; TRBD2 might be the D (5 bases). Germline CDR1 reads SQVTM; CDR2 reads ANQGSEA. The CDR3 consists of 12 residues. Trimming removed 0 bases at V and 6 bases at J, with 7 bases between.

This chain uses TRBV28 with TRBJ1-6; 7 nucleotides match TRBD1. The CDR3 consists of 15 residues. Unmatched junction bases numbered 7, after V lost 2 bases and J lost 9 bases. Per germline, CDR1 MDHEN and CDR2 SYDVKM. As DNA, the CDR3 is TGTGCCAGCAGTTTAACCGCCCCAGGGGGTTCACCCCTCCACTTT. Protein sequence: CASSLTAPGGSPLHF.

The gene calls are TRBV18 and TRBJ2-1, with D perhaps given as TRBD1 or TRBD2 (5 bases each). V was trimmed by 6 bases and J by 0 bases, leaving 15 bases between them. Germline CDR1 KGHSH, CDR2 LQKENI. The CDR3 runs to 16 residues. CDR3 protein: CASSGASPHSYNEQFF. The CDR3 region has the DNA TGTGCCAGCTCCGGGGCTAGCCCTCACTCCTACAATGAGCAGTTCTTC.

The chain uses TRBV7-7 and TRBJ2-1; D is unclear. Germline CDR1 is SSHAT and CDR2 is FNYEAQ (reference sequence). V lost 5 bases to trimming and J lost 9 bases, with 14 bases between them. The CDR3 contains 13 residues. CDR3 loop: CASSRNSEAEQFF. CDR3 nucleotides: TGTGCCAGCAGCCGTAATAGTGAAGCTGAGCAGTTCTTC.

The chain couples TRBV7-2 to TRBJ2-3, with TRBD2 as a possible D gene (5 bases). In germline, CDR1 is SGHTA, CDR2 FQGNSA. V lost 5 bases to trimming and J lost 1 base, with 16 bases between them. This CDR3 has 16 amino acids. Here the CDR3 DNA reads TGTGCCAGCAGCGCAGGACTGGGCTTGGGCACAGATACGCAGTATTTT. It encodes CASSAGLGLGTDTQYF. The full variable domain, its missing parts supplied by reference TRBV7-2 and TRBJ2-3, is GAGVSQSPSNKVTEKGKDVELRCDPISGHTALYWYRQSLGQGLEFLIYFQGNSAPDKSGLPSDRFSAERTGGSVSTLTIQRTQQEDSAVYLCASSAGLGLGTDTQYFGPGTRLTVL.

The J gene is TRBJ2-5, the V gene TRBV7-9; perhaps TRBD1 as D (5 bases). With 8 bases removed from V and 5 bases from J, the gap between germline ends came to 12 bases. The CDR3 has 12 amino acids. Germline V gene sequence: CDR1 SEHNR, CDR2 FQNEAQ (reference sequence). The CDR3 coding sequence is TGTGCCAGCGAAGGGCAGGGCGAGACCCAGTACTTC. It translates to CASEGQGETQYF.

The rearrangement uses TRBV19 and TRBJ2-5; 9 bases agree with TRBD1. Germline CDR1 is LNHDA and CDR2 is SQIVND (reference sequence). CDR3 length: 15 residues. The V gene end was trimmed by 6 bases and the J gene end by 5 bases; junction bases not matched to a gene: 10. CDR3 region: CASSQGQGKMETQYF. The CDR3 bases are TGTGCCAGTAGCCAAGGACAGGGGAAAATGGAGACCCAGTACTTC.

This clone was seen just once. The chain uses TRBV2 and TRBJ1-5; D is unclear. Between the trimmed V and J ends, which lost 1 base and 2 bases, there was a span of 12 bases. Looked up from germline, CDR1 is SNHLY and CDR2 is FYNNEI. CDR3 length: 16 amino acids. The CDR3 DNA reads as TGTGCCAGCAGTGAAGGACGGGCTCTCGGCAATCAGCCCCAGCATTTT. Amino acids: CASSEGRALGNQPQHF.

As regards this clone: This sample also contains other DNA sequences that code for the same CDR3. The chain is built from TRBV27 and TRBJ2-1; tentatively, D is TRBD2 (6 bases). From germline, CDR1 is MNHEY and CDR2 SMNVEV (reference sequence). V gave up 6 bases and J gave up 1 base, with 10 bases separating them. The length of the CDR3 is 14 residues. The CDR3 coding sequence is TGTGCCAGCAGGCTGGCGGGATCCTACAATGAGCAGTTCTTC. It is translated as CASRLAGSYNEQFF.

This chain joins TRBV5-4 and TRBJ1-5, with 10 bases fitting TRBD1. Per the germline V gene, CDR1 is SGHNT and CDR2 is YYREEE (reference sequence). The CDR3 runs to 16 residues. J was trimmed by 3 bases and V by 4 bases; bases with no gene match: 7. CDR3 region: CASSTYGTGVNQPQHF. In DNA form, the CDR3 reads TGTGCCAGCAGCACATACGGGACAGGGGTCAATCAGCCCCAGCATTTT. The whole variable domain, remainder taken from reference TRBV5-4 and TRBJ1-5, is ETGVTQSPTHLIKTRGQQVTLRCSSQSGHNTVSWYQQALGQGPQFIFQYYREEENGRGNFPPRFSGLQFPNYSSELNVNALELDDSALYLCASSTYGTGVNQPQHFGDGTRLSIL.

The rearrangement links TRBV7-8 to TRBJ1-3; D is unresolved. V was shortened by 1 base and J by 0 bases, with 10 bases between the two germline ends. The CDR3 has 16 amino acids. Germline V CDR1 and CDR2: SGHVS, FQNEAQ. The CDR3 region is CASSLVVRSSGNTIYF. The CDR3 nucleotides are TGTGCCAGCAGCTTAGTGGTCCGTAGCTCTGGAAACACCATATATTTT.

V usage is TRBV19 and J usage is TRBJ2-6; D is unresolved. This CDR3 has 15 residues. Deletions cut 7 bases from V and 0 bases from J, with 10 bases between. Germline loops: CDR1 LNHDA, CDR2 SQIVND (reference sequence). The CDR3 protein is CASTSFTSGANVLTF. CDR3 sequence (DNA): TGTGCCAGTACCTCCTTTACCTCTGGGGCCAACGTCCTGACTTTC.

J is TRBJ2-1 and V is TRBV6-1; no clear D. Looked up from germline, CDR1 is MNHNS and CDR2 is SASEGT. The V end lost 4 bases, the J end lost 0 bases, and 10 bases lay between the germline ends. This CDR3 spans 15 amino acids. CDR3 region: CASSAGATSYNEQFF. The CDR3 DNA follows: TGTGCCAGCAGTGCGGGCGCAACCTCCTACAATGAGCAGTTCTTC.

This chain links TRBV27 with TRBJ1-5; D is undetermined. The CDR3 length is 14 residues. Trimming stripped 4 bases from V and 4 bases from J, with 11 bases between. Looked up from germline, CDR1 is MNHEY and CDR2 is SMNVEV (reference sequence). In DNA, the CDR3 is TGTGCCAGCAGTTACGGGTCGGGGAATCAGCCCCAGCATTTT. Its translation: CASSYGSGNQPQHF.

The V and J genes are TRBV18 and TRBJ1-1, with D perhaps TRBD1 (5 bases). The CDR3 is 15 residues long. Trimming shortened V by 2 bases and J by 4 bases, and 14 bases separated the two germline ends. Germline V lookup: CDR1 KGHSH, CDR2 LQKENI. CDR3 amino acids: CASSPFRGEVTEAFF. CDR3 DNA: TGTGCCAGCTCACCATTCCGGGGGGAGGTCACTGAAGCTTTCTTT.

The rearrangement joins TRBV19 to TRBJ2-1, with D perhaps assigned TRBD1 or TRBD2 (5 bases each). V lost 0 bases and J lost 10, with 16 bases in between. The CDR3 totals 15 residues. Per the germline V gene, CDR1 is LNHDA and CDR2 is SQIVND (reference sequence). DNA for the CDR3: TGTGCCAGTAGTATAGAGGGGACGGTTCCCTCCGAGCAGTTCTTC. This gives the protein CASSIEGTVPSEQFF.

This clone was recorded once. In DNA form, the CDR3 reads TGTGCCAGCAGTGCGCGGGGGAGCTCCTACGAGCAGTACTTC. Translating gives CASSARGSSYEQYF. V and J are TRBV6-1 and TRBJ2-7; 7 bases fit TRBD2. The CDR3 totals 14 residues. V shed 4 bases, J shed 0 bases, and the junction held 3 bases outside the gene matches. Germline assignment: CDR1 MNHNS and CDR2 SASEGT.

CDR3 protein: CASSPTSGGTYEQYF. CDR3 in DNA: TGTGCCAGCAGCCCCACTAGCGGGGGGACCTACGAGCAGTACTTC. This chain connects TRBV11-2 to TRBJ2-7; 12 nucleotides agree with TRBD2. CDR3 length equals 15 residues. Trimming took 5 bases from V and 2 from J; bases not matched to a gene: 4. Germline CDR1 SGHAT, CDR2 FQNNGV.

The rearrangement joins TRBV5-6 to TRBJ2-5, with TRBD1 matching over 7 bases. The trim removed 4 bases at V and 5 bases at J, leaving 8 bases unmatched. There are 14 residues in the CDR3. CDR1 and CDR2 (germline): SGHDT, YYEEEE. The CDR3 sequence is CASSEGQRGETQYF. As DNA, the CDR3 is TGTGCCAGCAGCGAGGGACAGCGAGGTGAGACCCAGTACTTC.